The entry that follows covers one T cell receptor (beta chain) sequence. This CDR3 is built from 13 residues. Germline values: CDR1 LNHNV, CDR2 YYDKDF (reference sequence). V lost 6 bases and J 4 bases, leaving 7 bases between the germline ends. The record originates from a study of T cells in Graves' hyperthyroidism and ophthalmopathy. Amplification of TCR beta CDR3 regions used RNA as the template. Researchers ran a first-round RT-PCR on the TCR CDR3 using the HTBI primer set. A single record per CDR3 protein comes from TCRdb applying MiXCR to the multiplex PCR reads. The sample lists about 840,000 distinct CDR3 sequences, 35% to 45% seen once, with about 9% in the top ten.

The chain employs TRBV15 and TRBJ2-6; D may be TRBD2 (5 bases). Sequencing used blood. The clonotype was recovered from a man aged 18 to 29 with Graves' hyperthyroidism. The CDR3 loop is CATRGAGANVLTF. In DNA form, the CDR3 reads TGTGCCACCAGGGGAGCCGGGGCCAACGTCCTGACTTTC.